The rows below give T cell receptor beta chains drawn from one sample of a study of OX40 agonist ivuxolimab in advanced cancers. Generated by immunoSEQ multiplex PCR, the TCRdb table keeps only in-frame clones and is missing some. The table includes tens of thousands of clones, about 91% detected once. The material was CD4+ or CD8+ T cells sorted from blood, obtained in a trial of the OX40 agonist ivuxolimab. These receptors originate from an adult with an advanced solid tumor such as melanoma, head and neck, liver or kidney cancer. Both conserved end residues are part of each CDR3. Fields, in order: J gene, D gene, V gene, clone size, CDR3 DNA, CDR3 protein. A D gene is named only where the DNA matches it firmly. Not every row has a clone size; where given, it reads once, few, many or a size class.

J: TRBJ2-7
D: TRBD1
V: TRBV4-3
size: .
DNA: TGCGCCAGCAGCCCCGGGACAGGGCGGTACGAGCAGTACTTC
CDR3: CASSPGTGRYEQYF

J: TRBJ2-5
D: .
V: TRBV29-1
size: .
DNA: TGCAGCGCCGGGAGTCCTGAGACCCAGTACTTC
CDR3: CSAGSPETQYF

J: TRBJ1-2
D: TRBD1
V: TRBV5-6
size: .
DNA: TGTGCCAGCAGCTTGGGGGACAGGGTCTATGGCTACACCTTC
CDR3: CASSLGDRVYGYTF

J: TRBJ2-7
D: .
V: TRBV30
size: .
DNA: TGTGCCTGCCGGGACAACTCCTACGAGCAGTACTTC
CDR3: CACRDNSYEQYF

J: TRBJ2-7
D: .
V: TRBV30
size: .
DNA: TGTGCCTGGTCCATGGGGGGATCCTACGAGCAGTACTTC
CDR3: CAWSMGGSYEQYF

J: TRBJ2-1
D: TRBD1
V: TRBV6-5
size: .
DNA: TGTGCCAGCAGTTACTCGACAGGGGGAAGGGAGTTCTTC
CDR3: CASSYSTGGREFF

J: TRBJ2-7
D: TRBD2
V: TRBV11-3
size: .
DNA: TGTGCCAGCAGCTTAGGCGGGAGCTCCTACGAGCAGTACTTC
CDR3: CASSLGGSSYEQYF

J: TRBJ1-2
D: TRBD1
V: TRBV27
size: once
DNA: TGTGCCAGCAGCGACGTAGGACAGGGGGGACGTCGCTACACCTTC
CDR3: CASSDVGQGGRRYTF

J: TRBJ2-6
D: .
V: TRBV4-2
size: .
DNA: TGTGCCAGCAGCCACGAAACCGGGACTGACACTTCTGGGGCCAACGTCCTGACTTTC
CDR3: CASSHETGTDTSGANVLTF

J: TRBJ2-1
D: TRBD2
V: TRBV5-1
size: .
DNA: TGCGCCAGCAGCCTGTGGCTAGCGGAGGGAAATGAGCAGTTCTTC
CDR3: CASSLWLAEGNEQFF

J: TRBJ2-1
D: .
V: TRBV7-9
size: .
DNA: TGTGCCAGCAGCTTAGCTACGACCACGACCGAATACAATGAGCAGTTCTTC
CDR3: CASSLATTTTEYNEQFF

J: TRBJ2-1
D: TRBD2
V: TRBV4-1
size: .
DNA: TGCGCCAGCAGCCAAGGAGCGGGGGCCTACAATGAGCAGTTCTTC
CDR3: CASSQGAGAYNEQFF

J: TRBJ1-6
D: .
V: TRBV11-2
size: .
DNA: TGTGCCAGCAGCCTACATCCCATGCCGGGCTCACCCCTCCACTTT
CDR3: CASSLHPMPGSPLHF

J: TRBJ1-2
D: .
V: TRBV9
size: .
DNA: TGTGCCAGCAGCCCCCGCCCCCAAATTAGTGGCTACACCTTC
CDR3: CASSPRPQISGYTF

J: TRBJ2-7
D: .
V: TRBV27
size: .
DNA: TGTGCCAGCAGTCCCCAAGACGGTCCCTACGAGCAGTACTTC
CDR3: CASSPQDGPYEQYF

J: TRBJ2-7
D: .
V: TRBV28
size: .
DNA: TGTGCCAGCAGCCCCCCGGTCAGGGGCTACGAGCAGTACTTC
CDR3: CASSPPVRGYEQYF

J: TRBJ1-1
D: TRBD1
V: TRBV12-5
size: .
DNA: TGTGCTAGTGGAGGACAGGGAAACACTGAAGCTTTCTTT
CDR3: CASGGQGNTEAFF

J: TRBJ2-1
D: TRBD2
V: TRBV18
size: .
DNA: TGTGCCAGCTCACCACGGGGGGGGAGCTCCTACAATGAGCAGTTCTTC
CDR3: CASSPRGGSSYNEQFF

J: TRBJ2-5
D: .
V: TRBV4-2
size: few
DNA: TGTGCCAGCAGCCAAGCAGGGAGTGGTGGGGAGACCCAGTACTTC
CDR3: CASSQAGSGGETQYF

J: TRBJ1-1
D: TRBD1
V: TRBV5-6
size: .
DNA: TGTGCCAGCAGCTTCGGGACAGACACTGAAGCTTTCTTT
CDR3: CASSFGTDTEAFF

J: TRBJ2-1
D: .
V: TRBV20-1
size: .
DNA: TGCAGTGCTGACGGAAATGAGCAGTTCTTC
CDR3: CSADGNEQFF

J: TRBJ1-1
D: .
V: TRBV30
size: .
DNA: TGTGCCTGGAGTCAATCGGCAGTTTATAACACTGAAGCTTTCTTT
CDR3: CAWSQSAVYNTEAFF

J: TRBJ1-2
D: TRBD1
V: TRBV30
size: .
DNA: TGTGCCTGGAGTGTAAGGGACAGGCCCTATGGCTACACCTTC
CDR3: CAWSVRDRPYGYTF

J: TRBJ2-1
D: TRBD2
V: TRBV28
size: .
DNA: TGTGCCAGCAGACTAGCGTCTCCTAGGGGGCAGTTCTTC
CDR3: CASRLASPRGQFF

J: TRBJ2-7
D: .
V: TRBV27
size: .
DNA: TGTGCCAGCAGTCCCACATACCAATCCTACGAGCAGTACTTC
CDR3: CASSPTYQSYEQYF

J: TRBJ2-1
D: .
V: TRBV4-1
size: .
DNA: TGCGCCAGCAGCCAAGATTGGGTACCCGAGCAGTTCTTC
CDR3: CASSQDWVPEQFF

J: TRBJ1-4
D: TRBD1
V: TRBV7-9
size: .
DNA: TGTGCCAGCAGCTTATCAGGGGGGTGGAAAGATGAAAAACTGTTTTTT
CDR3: CASSLSGGWKDEKLFF

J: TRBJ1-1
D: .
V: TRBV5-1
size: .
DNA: TGCGCCAGCAGCTTGCGGACAGTTAACACTGAAGCTTTCTTT
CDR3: CASSLRTVNTEAFF

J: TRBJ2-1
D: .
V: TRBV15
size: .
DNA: TGTGCCACCAGCAGAGGAGGCTCGAGCTCCTACAATGAGCAGTTCTTC
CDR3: CATSRGGSSSYNEQFF

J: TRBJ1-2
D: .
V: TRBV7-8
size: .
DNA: TGTGCCAGCAGCTTGACCGAGATAAGGGTCGGCTACACCTTC
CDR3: CASSLTEIRVGYTF

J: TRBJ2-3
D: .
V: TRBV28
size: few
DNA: TGTGCCAGCAGTTTATTTTCGGGCGGGGATACGCAGTATTTT
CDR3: CASSLFSGGDTQYF

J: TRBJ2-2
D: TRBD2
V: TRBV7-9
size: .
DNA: TGTGCCAGCTCGACTAGCTGGAGCACCGGGGAGCTGTTTTTT
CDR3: CASSTSWSTGELFF

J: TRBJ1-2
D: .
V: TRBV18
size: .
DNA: TGTGCCAGCTCACCACCGTCAGGGAACTATGGCTACACCTTC
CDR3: CASSPPSGNYGYTF

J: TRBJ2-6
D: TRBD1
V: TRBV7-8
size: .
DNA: TGTGCCAGCAGCGTAGACAGGGCTGGGGCCAACGTCCTGACTTTC
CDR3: CASSVDRAGANVLTF

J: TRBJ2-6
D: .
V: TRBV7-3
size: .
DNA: TGTGCCAGCAGCCTCGGACAGTCTGGGGCCAACGTCCTGACTTTC
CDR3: CASSLGQSGANVLTF

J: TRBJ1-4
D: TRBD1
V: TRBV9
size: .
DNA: TGTGCCAGCAGCGTCACAGGGGCAACTAATGAAAAACTGTTTTTT
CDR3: CASSVTGATNEKLFF

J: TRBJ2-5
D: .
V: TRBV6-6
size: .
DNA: TGTGCCAGCAGCAATAGCGGAAAAGGGGGAGAGACCCAGTACTTC
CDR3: CASSNSGKGGETQYF

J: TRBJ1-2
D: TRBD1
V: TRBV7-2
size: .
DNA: TGTGCCAGCAGCCAAGGACAGGACCGCTCAAACGGCTACACCTTC
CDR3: CASSQGQDRSNGYTF

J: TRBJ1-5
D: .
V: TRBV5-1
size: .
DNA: TGCGCCAGCAACCTAAGCCTTTGTAATCAGCCCCAGCATTTT
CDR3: CASNLSLCNQPQHF

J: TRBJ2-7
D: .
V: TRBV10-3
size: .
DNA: TGTGCCATCAGTCCCGTAGGACGGGGCTACGAGCAGTACTTC
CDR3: CAISPVGRGYEQYF

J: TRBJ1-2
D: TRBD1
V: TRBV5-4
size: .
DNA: TGTGCCAGCAGCCCAGGACAGGGGGCCGGCACGAGCTATGGCTACACCTTC
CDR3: CASSPGQGAGTSYGYTF

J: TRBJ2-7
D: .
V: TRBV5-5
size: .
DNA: TGTGCCAGCAGCTTGGGACATGATTACTCCTACGAGCAGTACTTC
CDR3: CASSLGHDYSYEQYF

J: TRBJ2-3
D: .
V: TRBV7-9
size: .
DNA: TGTGCCAGCAGCCTCCCGGGGGGCTGGGGGACAGATACGCAGTATTTT
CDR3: CASSLPGGWGTDTQYF

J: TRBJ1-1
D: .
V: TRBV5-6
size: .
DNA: TGTGCCAGCAGCTTGTTGCCTACTCTCTTGGGGACTGAAGCTTTCTTT
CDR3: CASSLLPTLLGTEAFF

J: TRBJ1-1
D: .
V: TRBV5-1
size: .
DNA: TGCGCCAGCAGCCCCAAAGGGGTGTTTTTGACTGAAGCTTTCTTT
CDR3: CASSPKGVFLTEAFF

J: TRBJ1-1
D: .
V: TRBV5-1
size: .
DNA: TGCGCCAGCAGCTCGAATTTTAACACTGAAGCTTTCTTT
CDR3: CASSSNFNTEAFF

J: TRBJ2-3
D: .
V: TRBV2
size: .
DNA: TGTGCCAGCAGAGCAGCCCTCCTAGAATTTCGAACGCAGTATTTT
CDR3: CASRAALLEFRTQYF

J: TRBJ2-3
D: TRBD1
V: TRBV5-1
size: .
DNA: TGCGCCAGCAGCATTGACAGGGGTCGGGATACGCAGTATTTT
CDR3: CASSIDRGRDTQYF

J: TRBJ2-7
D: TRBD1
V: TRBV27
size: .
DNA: TGTGCCAGCAGTTCCCCGGGACAGCTGAAATCCTACGAGCAGTACTTC
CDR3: CASSSPGQLKSYEQYF

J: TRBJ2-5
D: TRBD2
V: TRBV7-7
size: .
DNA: TGTGCTAGCAGCCCAGGAATCTGGGGGGGAGAGACCCAGTACTTC
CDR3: CASSPGIWGGETQYF

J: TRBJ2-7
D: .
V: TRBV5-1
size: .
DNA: TGCGCCAGCAGCTTGAATAGCGGATTATTCTACGAGCAGTACTTC
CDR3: CASSLNSGLFYEQYF

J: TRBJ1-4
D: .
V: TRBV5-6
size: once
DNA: TGTGCCAGCTCACGGGAGAGGGATGAAAAACTGTTTTTT
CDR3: CASSRERDEKLFF

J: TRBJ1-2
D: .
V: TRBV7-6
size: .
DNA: TGTGCCAGCAGCTTAAGTGGAGGTCGAACTAACTATGGCTACACCTTC
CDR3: CASSLSGGRTNYGYTF

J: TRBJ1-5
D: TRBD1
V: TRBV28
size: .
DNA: TGTGCCAGCAGTTCTCGGGACAGAGAAACATCTCAGCCCCAGCATTTT
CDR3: CASSSRDRETSQPQHF

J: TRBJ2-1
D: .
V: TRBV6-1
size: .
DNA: TGTGCCGGACGGGACGGCAATGAGCAGTTCTTC
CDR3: CAGRDGNEQFF

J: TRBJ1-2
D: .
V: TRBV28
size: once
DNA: TGTGCCAGCAGTTTAATGGCCTCTGGTGGCTACACCTTC
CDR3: CASSLMASGGYTF

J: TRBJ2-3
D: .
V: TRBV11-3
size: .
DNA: TGTGCCAGCAGCTTAGTCGGGGGAGATACGCAGTATTTT
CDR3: CASSLVGGDTQYF

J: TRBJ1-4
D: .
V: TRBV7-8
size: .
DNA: TGTGCCAGCAGCTTAGGACCTAGGGGTAATGAAAAACTGTTTTTT
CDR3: CASSLGPRGNEKLFF

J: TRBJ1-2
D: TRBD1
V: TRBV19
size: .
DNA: TGTGCCAGTAGTATGACGACAGGGGGAGATGGCTACACCTTC
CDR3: CASSMTTGGDGYTF